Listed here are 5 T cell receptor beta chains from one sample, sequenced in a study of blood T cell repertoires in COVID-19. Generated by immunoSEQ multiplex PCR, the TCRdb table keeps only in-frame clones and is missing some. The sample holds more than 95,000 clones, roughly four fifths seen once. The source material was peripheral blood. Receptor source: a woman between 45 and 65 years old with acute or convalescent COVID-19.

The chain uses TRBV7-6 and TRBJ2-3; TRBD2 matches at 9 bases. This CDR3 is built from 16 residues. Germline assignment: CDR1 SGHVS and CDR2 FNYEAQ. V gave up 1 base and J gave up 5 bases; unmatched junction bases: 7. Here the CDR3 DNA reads TGTGCCAGCAGCTTAGGGACTAGCGAGGCTCTAGATACGCAGTATTTT. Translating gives CASSLGTSEALDTQYF.

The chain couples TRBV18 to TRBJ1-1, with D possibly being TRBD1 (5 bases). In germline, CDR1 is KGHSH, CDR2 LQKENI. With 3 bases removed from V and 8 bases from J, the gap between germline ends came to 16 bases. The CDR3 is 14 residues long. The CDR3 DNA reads TGTGCCAGCTCACCCGATACGGGGGTAATGGAAGCTTTCTTT. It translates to CASSPDTGVMEAFF.

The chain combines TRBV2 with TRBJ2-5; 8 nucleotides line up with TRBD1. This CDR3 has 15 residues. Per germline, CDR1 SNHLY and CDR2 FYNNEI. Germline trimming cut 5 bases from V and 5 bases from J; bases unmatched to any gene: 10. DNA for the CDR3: TGTGCCAGCAGTCCTACGACCCAGGGGGCTGAGACCCAGTACTTC. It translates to CASSPTTQGAETQYF.

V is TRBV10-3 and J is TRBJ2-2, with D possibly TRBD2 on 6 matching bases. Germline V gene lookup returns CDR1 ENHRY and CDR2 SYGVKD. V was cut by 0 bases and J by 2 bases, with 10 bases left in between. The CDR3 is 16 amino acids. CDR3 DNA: TGTGCCATCAGTGAGTCGGATAGCGGAAACACCGGGGAGCTGTTTTTT. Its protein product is CAISESDSGNTGELFF.

For the CDR3, the DNA is TGTGCCAGCAGCCAGGCCGGGGAGCCCAATGAGCAGTTCTTC. Its protein is CASSQAGEPNEQFF. The chain uses TRBV4-2 and TRBJ2-1, with D perhaps TRBD2 (5 bases). CDR3 length: 14 residues. V was pared by 3 bases and J by 6 bases, with 12 bases between. Germline CDR1 LGHNA, CDR2 YNFKEQ.